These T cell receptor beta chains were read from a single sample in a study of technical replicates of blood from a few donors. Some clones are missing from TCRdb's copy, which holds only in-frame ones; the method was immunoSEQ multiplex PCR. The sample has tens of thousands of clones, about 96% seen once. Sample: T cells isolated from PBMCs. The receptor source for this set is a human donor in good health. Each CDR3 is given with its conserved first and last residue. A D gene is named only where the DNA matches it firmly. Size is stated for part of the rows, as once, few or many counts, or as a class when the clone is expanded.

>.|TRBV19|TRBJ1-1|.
TGTGCCAGTAGGGATGCGGGGATGTTCGGCGGCACTGAAGCTTTCTTT
CASRDAGMFGGTEAFF
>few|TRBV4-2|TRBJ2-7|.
TGTGCCAGCAGCCAAGATCAGGAAACTCCCTCCTACGAGCAGTACTTC
CASSQDQETPSYEQYF
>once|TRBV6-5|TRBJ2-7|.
TGTGCCAGCAGCCGGGTTTCCTACGAGCAGTACTTC
CASSRVSYEQYF
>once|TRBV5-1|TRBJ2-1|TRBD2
TGCGCCAGCAGCGCGGGACTAGCGGCCCAAAATGAGCAGTTCTTC
CASSAGLAAQNEQFF
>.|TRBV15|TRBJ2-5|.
TGTGCCACCAGCTACGGAGAGACCCAGTACTTC
CATSYGETQYF
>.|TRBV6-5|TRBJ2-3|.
TGTGCCAACCGACTGGGTGCGCTCTTCACAGATACGCAGTATTTT
CANRLGALFTDTQYF
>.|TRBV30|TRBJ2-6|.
TGTGCCTGGAGTCGAACAGGGAACTCTGGGGCCAACGTCCTGACTTTC
CAWSRTGNSGANVLTF
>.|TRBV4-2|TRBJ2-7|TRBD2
TGTGCCAGCAGCCAGGCAACCGGGACTAGAACGTCCTACGAGCAGTACTTC
CASSQATGTRTSYEQYF
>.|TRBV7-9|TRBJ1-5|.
TGTGCCAGCAGCGCAACAGGGAATAGCAATCAGCCCCAGCATTTT
CASSATGNSNQPQHF
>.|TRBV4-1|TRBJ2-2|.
TGCGCCAGCAGCCAAGTGTACAGGTCCGGGGAGCTGTTTTTT
CASSQVYRSGELFF
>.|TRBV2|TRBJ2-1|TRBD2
TGTGCCAGCATAGGACTAGCGGGAGGGAATGAGCAGTTCTTC
CASIGLAGGNEQFF
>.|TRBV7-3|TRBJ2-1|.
TGTGCCAGCAGCCAACCTATGGCCAGCGGGCTCCACAATGAGCAGTTCTTC
CASSQPMASGLHNEQFF
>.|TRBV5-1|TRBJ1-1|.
TGCGCCAGCAGCGAACCGGGCCGACGGGGTAGCACTGAAGCTTTCTTT
CASSEPGRRGSTEAFF
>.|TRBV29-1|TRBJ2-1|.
TGCAGCGCCAACAGGGTTGTTGAGCAGTTCTTC
CSANRVVEQFF
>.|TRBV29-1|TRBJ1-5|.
TGCAGCGTTGAGGGGCTAAAGGGGAATCAGCCCCAGCATTTT
CSVEGLKGNQPQHF
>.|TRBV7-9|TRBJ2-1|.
TGTGCCAGCAGCTTAGAGGGGAATGAGCAGTTCTTC
CASSLEGNEQFF
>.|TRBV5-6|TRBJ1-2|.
TGTGCCAGCAGCTTGGCGCAGGGGATATATGGCTACACCTTC
CASSLAQGIYGYTF
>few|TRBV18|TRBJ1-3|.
TGTGCCAGCTCACCCCAGGGGAATAGGCCTTCTGGAAACACCATATATTTT
CASSPQGNRPSGNTIYF
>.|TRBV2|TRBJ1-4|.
TGTGCCACCTCCGCGGAAGTCAAACTGTTTTTT
CATSAEVKLFF
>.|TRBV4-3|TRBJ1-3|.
TGCGCCAGCAGCCAAGATCCTGCGCCGGACACCATATATTTT
CASSQDPAPDTIYF
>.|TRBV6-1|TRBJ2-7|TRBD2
TGTGCCAGCAGGGTACTAGCGGGTCTCTCGTTGGAGCAGTACTTC
CASRVLAGLSLEQYF
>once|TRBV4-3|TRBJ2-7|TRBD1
TGCGCCAGCAGCCAAGGGGACAGGGCCACCTACGAGCAGTACTTC
CASSQGDRATYEQYF
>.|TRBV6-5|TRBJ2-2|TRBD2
TGTGCCAGCAGTTATAGGAGCGGGAGGACCGGGGAGCTGTTTTTT
CASSYRSGRTGELFF
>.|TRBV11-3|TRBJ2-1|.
TGTGCCAGCAGCTTAGATCCTAACTCCGCGGAGCAGTTCTTC
CASSLDPNSAEQFF
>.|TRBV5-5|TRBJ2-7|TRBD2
TGTGCCAGCAGCTTGATCTTGCGGGAGGGGTCCTACGAGCAGTACTTC
CASSLILREGSYEQYF
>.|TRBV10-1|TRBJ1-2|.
TGCGCCAGCAGTGAGCAGCAGGGGAAAAATGGCTACACCTTC
CASSEQQGKNGYTF
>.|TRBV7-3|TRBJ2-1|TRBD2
TGTGCCAGCAGCCCGGCCGGACTAGCGGGAGTTCAGTTCTTC
CASSPAGLAGVQFF
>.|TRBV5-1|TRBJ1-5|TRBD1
TGCGCCAGCAGCTTGGATTCAGGGGGCAGTCAGCCCCAGCATTTT
CASSLDSGGSQPQHF
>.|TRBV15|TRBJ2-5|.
TGTGCCACCAGCAGAGATGGCTTTGTGGAGACCCAGTACTTC
CATSRDGFVETQYF
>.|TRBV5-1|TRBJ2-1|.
TGCGCCAGCAGCTTGGCGCGAGGCAAGTTCAATGAGCAGTTCTTC
CASSLARGKFNEQFF
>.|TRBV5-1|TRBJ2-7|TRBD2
TGCGCCAGCAGCTTGGGACTAGCGGGAGAAAGCTACGAGCAGTACTTC
CASSLGLAGESYEQYF
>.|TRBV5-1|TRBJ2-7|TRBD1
TGCGCCAGCAGCTTGGACGGCAGGGGGCGCCTCTACGAGCAGTACTTC
CASSLDGRGRLYEQYF
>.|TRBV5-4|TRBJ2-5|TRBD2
TGTGCCAGCAGCTCATCGAGAGCGGGAGACAAGGTTGGGACCCAGTACTTC
CASSSSRAGDKVGTQYF
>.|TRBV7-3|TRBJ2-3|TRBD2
TGTGCCAGCAGCCTGGGACTAGCGGGAGTTCCGGCAGATACGCAGTATTTT
CASSLGLAGVPADTQYF
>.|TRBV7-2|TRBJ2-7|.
TGTGCCAGCAGCTTAAGGCAGGACTCCTACGAGCAGTACTTC
CASSLRQDSYEQYF
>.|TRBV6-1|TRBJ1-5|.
TGTGCCAGCATCGAGGGATTCAGCAATCAGCCCCAGCATTTT
CASIEGFSNQPQHF
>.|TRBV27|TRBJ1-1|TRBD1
TGTGCCAGCAGTCGACAGGGGGACACTGAAGCTTTCTTT
CASSRQGDTEAFF
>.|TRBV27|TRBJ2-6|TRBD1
TGTGCCAGCAGTTCCTCAGAGACAGGGCTTATTTATGGGGCCAACGTCCTGACTTTC
CASSSSETGLIYGANVLTF
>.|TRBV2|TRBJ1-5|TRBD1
TGTGCCAGCAGAGGGACAGATCATAGCAATCAGCCCCAGCATTTT
CASRGTDHSNQPQHF
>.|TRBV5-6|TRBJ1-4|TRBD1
TGTGCCAGCAGCTTCGGGACAGGCCCTGAAAAACTGTTTTTT
CASSFGTGPEKLFF
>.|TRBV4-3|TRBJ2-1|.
TGCGCCAGCAGCCACCGAGCCCCCAATGAGCAGTTCTTC
CASSHRAPNEQFF